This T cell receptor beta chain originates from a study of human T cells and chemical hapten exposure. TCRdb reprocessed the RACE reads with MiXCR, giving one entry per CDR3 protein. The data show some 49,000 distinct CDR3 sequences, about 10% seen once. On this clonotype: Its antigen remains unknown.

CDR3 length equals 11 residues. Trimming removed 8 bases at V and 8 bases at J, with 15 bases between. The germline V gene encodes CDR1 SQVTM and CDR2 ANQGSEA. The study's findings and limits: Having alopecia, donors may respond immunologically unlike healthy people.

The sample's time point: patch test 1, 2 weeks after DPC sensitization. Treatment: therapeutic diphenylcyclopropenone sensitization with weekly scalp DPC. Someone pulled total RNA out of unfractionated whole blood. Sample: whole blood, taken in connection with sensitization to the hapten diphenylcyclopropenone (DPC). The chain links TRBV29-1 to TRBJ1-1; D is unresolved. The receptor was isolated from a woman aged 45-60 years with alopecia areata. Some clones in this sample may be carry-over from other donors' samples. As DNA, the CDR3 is TGCAGCCCTACGGGTGAGGGCGAAGCTTTCTTT. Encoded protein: CSPTGEGEAFF.